This record looks at one T cell receptor beta chain sequence and its context. A much larger clone sits a single nucleotide away, making a read error possible. Between the trimmed V and J ends, which lost 5 bases and 4 bases, there was a span of 14 bases. The CDR3 totals 14 residues. Germline lookup yields CDR1 SGHTA and CDR2 FQGNSA. The sorted Tregs were CD4+CD25+CD127-/low cells. Constant-region reverse primers amplified full-length variable regions, followed by semi-nested Nested Universal Primer A PCR. TCRdb recomputed calls from the 5' RACE reads with MiXCR, one row per CDR3 protein. The sample holds around 50,000 distinct CDR3 sequences, around 24% seen once.

The receptor's source is a female donor with breast cancer. The sequencing input was tumor-infiltrating Tregs sorted from the breast tumor. V is TRBV7-2 and J is TRBJ1-2; D is unclear. In DNA form, the CDR3 reads TGTGCCAGCAGCCCAGGCCTTCTTTCCTATGGCTACACCTTC. Protein product: CASSPGLLSYGYTF.